This TCR beta chain came from a study of cytomegalovirus exposure and HLA in healthy donors (TCRdb year 2017). In terms of the full investigation: The roughly 670 repertoires of the first cohort and the approximately 110 validation repertoires were produced on the same platform, according to a later analysis. In addition to the first cohort of 666 subjects, a separate validation cohort of 120 different subjects was used. High-throughput TCR immunosequencing, statistical association of individual TCRs with disease status, and machine learning were combined to predict cytomegalovirus infection status. The study aimed to test whether cataloging public T cell receptors could reveal signatures of past pathogen exposure. Paper-wide results and their limitations: In a later analysis, TCRs clustered in the first cohort were found to also tend to co-occur in the approximately 120 validation repertoires, with 94% of cluster scores above 0. It was suggested by the authors that the approach could potentially be generalized to other disease states and immunological phenotypes. The study listed 164 TCR beta chains as associated with cytomegalovirus. All 120 or so repertoires were used to score co-occurrence in the validation cohort in a later analysis, because that analysis had no HLA typing for the cohort. The classifier was reported to diagnose cytomegalovirus status with high specificity and sensitivity in both the original and validation cohorts. In vitro tests confirmed that three of the cytomegalovirus-associated TCR beta chains recognize cytomegalovirus antigens. Across donors, most TCR sequences were observed very rarely, whereas some public TCRs were present in many individuals.

Library construction relied on the immunoSEQ multiplex PCR assay. In the source study's methods: A statistical classification framework was built for diagnosing cytomegalovirus status from the catalog of TCR beta chain sequences. The table was pulled from immuneACCESS by TCRdb, which kept in-frame rearrangements only. Such tables lose some clones; where checked, under half of the loss comes from unresolved V genes, and the rest has no known cause. The DNA was the basis for D and trimming; V, J and clone size are from that table. The sample table shows around 190,000 clones, and 86% are seen once. The ten top clones hold around 1.6% of the sample. Trimming at the junction amounts to 2 bases on V and 0 bases on J, and the germline ends lie 7 bases apart. There are 14 amino acids in the CDR3, from cysteine to phenylalanine inclusive. The read is trimmed to its CDR3 DNA, 42 bases read in frame from base 1. In the germline V gene (reference sequence), CDR1 corresponds to MNHEY and CDR2 to SMNVEV.

Donors formed part of the validation cohort, which comprised 120 or so subjects and was distinct from the first cohort of roughly 600 subjects. This clone was seen only once. What antigen it recognizes has not been identified. The input lacks base qualities; no much larger clone sits a single base away. Here the chain combines TRBV27 and TRBJ1-2, with no confidently assigned D gene. The sequence derives from a woman between 18 and 29 years old in good health and CMV-seronegative. Sequenced sample: PBMCs. The CDR3 sequence is CASSLGSANYGYTF. The DNA sequence is given as TGTGCCAGCAGTTTAGGCAGCGCTAACTATGGCTACACCTTC.